Detailed here is one T cell receptor beta chain. Its antigen is as yet unknown. The CDR3 runs 18 residues. The data were taken from a study of cytomegalovirus exposure and HLA in healthy donors. Study-level findings and limits: There were some V segments, including TRBV6-2 and TRBV6-3, excluded as indistinguishable. Investigators reported 164 TCR beta chains as tied to cytomegalovirus. In a later analysis, V- and J-gene trimming of beta chains associated with a DCLRE1C missense variant, replicated independently.

The PCR ran on 60 Vbeta and 13 Jbeta primers. Generated by immunoSEQ multiplex PCR, the TCRdb table keeps only in-frame clones and is missing some. This table holds about 260,000 clones, 84% found once. Specimen: PBMCs. The V gene is TRBV12-1, the J gene TRBJ1-1. TRBV12-1 is deemed a pseudogene. This sequence was found in a woman aged 40 to 50 in good health and CMV-seropositive. The CDR3 nucleotides are TGTGCCAGCATACGCACAGACTACAAGTATTTCATGAACACTGAAGCTTTCTTT. Translation: CASIRTDYKYFMNTEAFF.